The T cell receptor (beta chain) described here comes from a study of cytomegalovirus exposure and HLA in healthy donors (dated by TCRdb to about 2017). At the level of the whole study: An earlier analysis of several hundred of the donors reported roughly 300 Gb of sequence data and roughly 110 million unique TCR beta sequences from 150 million to 200 million T cells. An early release that covered some 640 HLA-typed donors contained approximately 300 gigabases of sequencing data and about 84 million unique TCR sequences. Of the roughly 420 genotyped donors, 80% to 90% were placed in the genetic ancestry cluster associated with self-reported Caucasian donors. The aim of the study was to test whether cataloging public T cell receptors could identify signatures of past pathogen exposure. The study used immunosequencing to profile the T cell repertoires of several hundred subjects and linked those repertoires to cytomegalovirus serostatus. A separate validation cohort of over 95 different subjects was used in addition to the approximately 700-subject first cohort. To predict cytomegalovirus infection status, the study brought together high-throughput TCR immunosequencing, statistical association of individual TCRs with disease status, and machine learning. A later analysis re-analyzed previously published TCR beta repertoires from 600 to 850 donors and added high-resolution HLA genotyping to study TCR occurrence patterns. Rather than using new phenotypic data, the later analysis identified candidate immune exposures from TCR beta sequences and from how often those sequences occurred across donors. An earlier analysis of several hundred of the donors applied high-throughput TCR beta sequencing to assess whether each TCR beta V gene segment acted as functional or pseudogenic. Donor age, sex, ethnicity and CMV serostatus were compiled alongside the repertoire data. A later genetic analysis used genome-wide SNP genotypes for about three fifths of the 666 donors, treating that subset as a discovery cohort. All discovery cohort repertoires had been generated using a single sequencing platform. HLA typing covered class I and class II loci at four-digit resolution. Typing coverage varied by locus: roughly 629-640 donors for A, B, C, DRB1 and DQB1; some 520 for DQA1; around 610 for DPA1; more than 450 for DPB1. Four to six DR-DQ haplotypes were handled as single units for association and clustering, since linkage in the cohort was strong. Among about 410 genotyped donors of the cohort, an average of approximately 200,000 unique TCR beta nucleotide sequences was sequenced per donor, of which approximately 18% were non-productive.

Library generation was performed with the immunoSEQ multiplex PCR assay. The multiplex PCR relied on a mix of 60 forward primers for TCR Vbeta segments and 13 reverse primers for TCR Jbeta segments. Amplification of the CDR3 region of rearranged TCR beta genes was performed with a multiplex PCR assay on genomic DNA. On the Illumina HiSeq System, the amplified TCR beta libraries were sequenced as 87-base-pair reads. Per the authors' processing: Across the roughly 640 repertoires, a later analysis counted some 81 million unique TCR beta chains, some 11 million of which were shared by at least two donors. A nearest-neighbor algorithm error-corrected the raw reads and collapsed the reads into unique sequences, merging closely related sequences to remove PCR and sequencing errors. CDR3 sequences were aligned to IMGT reference sequences to assign V, D and J gene segments. Each retained sequence needed at least a six-nucleotide match to both a V gene segment and a J gene segment. A rearrangement was called productive if the CDR3 had no stop codons and remained in frame with V and J, and every other rearrangement was called non-productive. Following IMGT convention, CDR3 was defined as the stretch from the second conserved V-encoded cysteine to the conserved J-encoded phenylalanine. Sequences without an unambiguous match to a single V gene segment were excluded from the earlier analysis of several hundred of the donors. In an earlier analysis of approximately 590 of the donors, a V segment was called functional when productive rearrangements were above 56.7%, and segregating when the standard deviation between donors exceeded 5%. A statistical classification framework was built for diagnosing cytomegalovirus status from the catalog of TCR beta chain sequences. A later analysis assigned V and J genes by comparing TCR nucleotide sequences with IMGT/GENE-DB human TR gene sequences. The TCRdist pipeline was used in a later analysis to assign CDR3 sequences and most-parsimonious VDJ recombination scenarios. In a later analysis, each TCR beta chain was defined by its CDR3 amino acid sequence together with its V-gene family, and reads lacking a unique V-gene family were excluded. A later analysis removed 450 to 600 highly shared, low-generation-probability nucleotide sequences to deal with suspected cross-contamination and a sequencing artifact. For each public chain, a later analysis derived a clonal expansion index from normalized ranks of inferred template counts within each repertoire. A later analysis computed generation probabilities with a VDJ recombination model fitted to out-of-frame rearrangements, and checked the results against IGoR. In a later analysis, hypergeometric tests were used to score TCR-TCR, TCR-HLA and TCR-CMV co-occurrence, with a repertoire-size bias correction applied to TCR pairs. In a later analysis, false discovery rates were estimated by permuting HLA or CMV assignments 20 times. In a later analysis, co-occurring TCRs were grouped using DBSCAN, and TCRdist sequence similarity was added for clustering within HLA-allele-positive subsets. Repertoires with fewer than 30,000 or more than 120,000 public chains, plus five repertoires with anomalous nucleotide sharing, were excluded from co-occurrence clustering. TCRdb took over this immuneACCESS table, retaining in-frame rearrangements with V and J assigned. Such tables are incomplete; in checked studies, under half of the missing clones stem from an unresolved V gene, and the remainder is unexplained. The DNA gave D and trimming, while V, J and clone size come from that table. This sample has some 190,000 clones in its table, and approximately 86% of those were observed once. The ten biggest clones cover around 0.31% of the sample.

What the study reported, not specific to this receptor: Because some donors lacked HLA typing at each locus, the association tests relied only on the typed subset. The sequencing pipeline was judged likely to have produced a cluster of highly shared sequence variants as a technical artifact. A further reported finding was that TCR beta sequences accurately predicted the HLA-A and HLA-B alleles for most subjects in the first cohort. Across donors, most TCR sequences were observed very rarely, whereas some public TCRs were present in many individuals. According to a later analysis, parvovirus B19, influenza, CMV and Epstein-Barr virus appeared linked to several top co-occurrence clusters. In a later analysis, HLA-associated TCR beta chains were found to be more clonally expanded and to have lower generation probabilities than equally common non-associated chains. Compared with the roughly 670-donor mean, donors in an Asian-associated ancestry cluster had fewer N-insertions in productive TCRs, according to a later genetic analysis. The cohort was sequenced for TCR beta chains only, and without alpha or paired-chain data the features that could be detected were limited. Roughly uniform sequencing depth across donors was assumed in presence/absence analyses, although this assumption may not hold. Three of the identified cytomegalovirus-associated TCR beta chains were confirmed in vitro to be specific for cytomegalovirus antigens. The earlier analysis of a few hundred of the donors excluded over 15 rarely observed V segments, including chromosome 9 orphons, because counts were too low. Linkage disequilibrium might explain the correlated functional status among segregating V segments, but an unknown experimental factor could not be ruled out. The authors suggested that the approach could potentially be extended to other disease states and immunological phenotypes. The study listed 150 to 200 TCR beta chains as associated with cytomegalovirus. In a later analysis, TCR association rates were found to vary across HLA loci, with the most associated TCRs seen for DRB1 alleles and the fewest for HLA-C alleles. Broadly in line with IMGT annotations, most TCR beta V segments showed up in productive rearrangements about 87% or about 30% of the time in an earlier analysis of 587 of the donors. In a later analysis, most CMV-associated TCR beta chains were found to appear HLA-restricted, with HLA associations seemingly driven largely by CMV exposure. When HLA alleles, especially DR and DQ, strongly co-occurred, TCR associations were difficult to assign to individual alleles. The 87-base-pair reads could not distinguish some IMGT-functional V segments, including TRBV6-2 and TRBV6-3, so those segments were excluded. The classifier was reported to diagnose cytomegalovirus status with high specificity and sensitivity in both the original cohort and the validation cohort. CMV serostatus was the only immune exposure information available for the cohort. A later genetic analysis associated a missense DCLRE1C variant with V-gene and J-gene trimming of TCR beta chains, and an independent cohort replicated the association. A later analysis associated about 17,000 TCR beta sequences with specific HLA alleles at a false discovery rate of 0.05.

The cohort consisted of approximately 690 healthy bone marrow donors. At the time of sampling, every cohort member was nominally healthy, though immune exposures that went unrecorded were likely present. The donor was CMV seronegative and belonged to the group of approximately 320 seronegative cohort members. A peripheral blood sample was collected from each donor, and TCR beta sequencing was performed on peripheral blood mononuclear cells. Genomic DNA was extracted from the blood cell samples with the Qiagen DNeasy Blood Extraction Kit. Concerning this clone itself: The antigen it binds to is not known. There are no base qualities to consult, and no much larger clone falls within one base.

There are 14 amino acids in the CDR3, from cysteine to phenylalanine inclusive. Only CDR3 DNA is held: 42 bases, read in frame from base 1. CDR1 is given as SEHNR and CDR2 as FQNEAQ, both from the germline V gene (reference sequence). V is clipped by 5 bases and J by 0 bases, and the sequence between their germline boundaries is 10 bases long. Sequenced: PBMCs. The sequence was collected from a woman in her twenties or thirties in good health and CMV-seronegative. The V and J segments used are TRBV7-9 and TRBJ1-2, and the D gene may be TRBD1, 5 bases matching. CDR3 loop: CASSPLTANYGYTF. The bases read TGTGCCAGCAGCCCCTTGACAGCTAACTATGGCTACACCTTC.